The rows below give T cell receptor beta chains drawn from one sample of a study of CXCR3-negative and CXCR3-positive naive CD8 T cells. TCRdb re-analyzed the 5' RACE reads; it lists each CDR3 protein once, without DNA. This sample's table has around 96,000 distinct CDR3 sequences. Material: naive CXCR3- CD8+ T cells from blood. The receptors here all came from a human donor in good health. Some clones in this sample may be carry-over from other donors' samples. Each CDR3 is given with its conserved first and last residue.

TRBJ2-7,TRBV6-2/TRBV6-3,CASSYSSFDGGDEQYF
TRBJ2-7,TRBV2,CASIPFSGGAYEQYF
TRBJ2-1,TRBV28,CASRRAGVGFGQFF
TRBJ2-7,TRBV2,CASSEGVSYEQYF
TRBJ1-1,TRBV27,CASSLNSYTEAFF
TRBJ2-1,TRBV4-2,CASSGDSSYNEQFF
TRBJ2-1,TRBV7-9,CATRRRVDEQFF
TRBJ2-7,TRBV28,CAGRSLRDRGDEQYF
TRBJ2-7,TRBV29-1,CSVVGGGEYYEQYF
TRBJ2-1,TRBV7-2,CASSFYHNEQFF
TRBJ2-1,TRBV29-1,CSADRLERNEQFF
TRBJ2-7,TRBV3-1,CASSQLGERSYEQYF
TRBJ2-1,TRBV27,CASNLVSSYNEQFF
TRBJ1-2,TRBV29-1,CSVAGGGGYTF
TRBJ2-5,TRBV9,CASRWEFQETQYF
TRBJ2-1,TRBV7-9,CASSQTGGLGNEQFF
TRBJ1-1,TRBV6-6,CASSYSTGWETVNTEAFF
TRBJ2-1,TRBV7-3,CASSFSGGEDEQFF
TRBJ2-7,TRBV10-3,CAISEGREGIKYLYEQYF
TRBJ2-6,TRBV7-6,CASSPLGANVLTF